This note documents a single T cell receptor beta chain sequence. The antigen is unknown. The data were produced by immunoSEQ multiplex PCR, yet TCRdb's version contains in-frame clones alone and is incomplete. The sample has roughly 2,300,000 clones; just under 95% are singletons. The data belong to a study of shared clonotypes between healthy human individuals. Study details: Donor composition was a couple of women and three men, aged 18 to 49. Each donor's CD8 memory used one plate, CD8 naive two, each CD4 subset three. General study points: Relative to clonotypes present in all four donors, those not shared had lower generation probabilities.

Partitioning of CD4+ cells yielded a CD45RA+ naive subset and a CD45RA-negative memory subset. V gave up 5 bases and J gave up 2 bases, with 13 bases separating them. In germline, CDR1 is SEHNR, CDR2 FQNEAQ (reference sequence). The CDR3 covers 15 residues. What was sequenced was naive CD4+ T cells from PBMCs. Subset denoted: CD45RA+ positively selected. This receptor was obtained from a man aged 18 to 30 in good health. Some clones in this sample may be carry-over from other donors' samples. V gene TRBV7-9 combines with J gene TRBJ1-3; tentative D call: TRBD1 (5 bases). CDR3 coding DNA: TGTGCCAGCAGCCCCCAGGGCTTGACTGGAAACACCATATATTTT. The encoded protein is CASSPQGLTGNTIYF.